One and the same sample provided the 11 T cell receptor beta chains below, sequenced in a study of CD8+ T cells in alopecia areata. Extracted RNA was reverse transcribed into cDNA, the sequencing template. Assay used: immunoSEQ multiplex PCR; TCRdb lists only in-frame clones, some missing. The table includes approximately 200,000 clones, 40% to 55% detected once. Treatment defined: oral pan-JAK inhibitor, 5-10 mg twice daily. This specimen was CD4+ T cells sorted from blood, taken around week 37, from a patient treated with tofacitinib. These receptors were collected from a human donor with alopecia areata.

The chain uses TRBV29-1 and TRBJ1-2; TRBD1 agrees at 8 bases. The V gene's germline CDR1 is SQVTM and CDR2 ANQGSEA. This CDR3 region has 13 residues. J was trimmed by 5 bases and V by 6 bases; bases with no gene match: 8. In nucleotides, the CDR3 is TGCAGCGTAAACCCAGGGGGCGCTTATGGCTACACCTTC. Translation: CSVNPGGAYGYTF.

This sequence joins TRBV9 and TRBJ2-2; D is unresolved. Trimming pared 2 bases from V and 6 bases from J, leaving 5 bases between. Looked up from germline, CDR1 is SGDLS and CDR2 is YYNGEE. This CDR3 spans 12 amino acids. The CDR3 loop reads CASSVLAGELFF. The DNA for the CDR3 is TGTGCCAGCAGCGTTCTGGCCGGGGAGCTGTTTTTT.

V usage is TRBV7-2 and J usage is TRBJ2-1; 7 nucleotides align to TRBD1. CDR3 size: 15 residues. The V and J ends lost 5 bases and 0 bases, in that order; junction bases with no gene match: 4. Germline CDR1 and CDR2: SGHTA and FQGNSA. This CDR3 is CASSRDRRSYNEQFF. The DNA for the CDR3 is TGTGCCAGCAGCCGGGACAGACGCTCCTACAATGAGCAGTTCTTC.

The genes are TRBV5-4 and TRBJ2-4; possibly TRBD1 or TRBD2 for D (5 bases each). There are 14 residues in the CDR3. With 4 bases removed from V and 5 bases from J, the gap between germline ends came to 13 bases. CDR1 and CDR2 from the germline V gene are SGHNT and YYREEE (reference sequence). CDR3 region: CASSTKGSQNIQYF. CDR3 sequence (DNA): TGTGCCAGCAGCACCAAGGGGAGCCAAAACATTCAGTACTTC.

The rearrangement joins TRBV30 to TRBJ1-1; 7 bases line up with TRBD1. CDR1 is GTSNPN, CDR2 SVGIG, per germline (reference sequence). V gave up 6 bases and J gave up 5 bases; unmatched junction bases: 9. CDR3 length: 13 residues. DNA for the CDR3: TGTGCCTGTTCCCGACAGGGATGGACTGAAGCTTTCTTT. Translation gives CACSRQGWTEAFF.

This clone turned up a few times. The chain's CDR3 is CASSVGQSYEQYF. The CDR3 DNA follows: TGTGCCAGCTCAGTGGGCCAGTCCTACGAGCAGTACTTC. The V call is TRBV18, the J call TRBJ2-7, with D hard to call. Trimming left V 5 bases short and J 1 base short, with 9 bases between. From germline, CDR1 is KGHSH and CDR2 LQKENI. The length of the CDR3 is 13 residues.

The CDR3 nucleotides are TGTGCCTGGAGTGGTGCTCTGGGGGTTAACTATGGCTACACCTTC. Its translation is CAWSGALGVNYGYTF. The chain has TRBV30 and TRBJ1-2, with D maybe TRBD1 (5 bases). Looked up from germline, CDR1 is GTSNPN and CDR2 is SVGIG (reference sequence). With 1 base removed from V and 1 base from J, the gap between germline ends came to 13 bases. CDR3 length equals 15 residues.

The CDR3 DNA is TGTGCCTGGAGTCAACGGGCAGAAGCTTTCTTT. It is translated as CAWSQRAEAFF. The chain couples TRBV30 to TRBJ1-1, with unresolved D. Germline values: CDR1 GTSNPN, CDR2 SVGIG (reference sequence). The CDR3 totals 11 residues. Trimming removed 2 bases from V and 8 bases from J, with 9 bases in between.

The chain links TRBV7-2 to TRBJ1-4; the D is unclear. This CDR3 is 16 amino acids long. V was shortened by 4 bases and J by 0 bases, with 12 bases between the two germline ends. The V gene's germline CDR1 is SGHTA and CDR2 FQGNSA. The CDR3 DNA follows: TGTGCCAGCAGCTGGACTTCGTGGTCAACTAATGAAAAACTGTTTTTT. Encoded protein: CASSWTSWSTNEKLFF.

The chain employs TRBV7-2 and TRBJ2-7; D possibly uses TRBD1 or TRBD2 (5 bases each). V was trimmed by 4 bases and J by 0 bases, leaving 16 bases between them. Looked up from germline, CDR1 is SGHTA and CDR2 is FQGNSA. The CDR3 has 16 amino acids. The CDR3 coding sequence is TGTGCCAGCAGCTCCTCCGGGGCGGGCGGCTCCTACGAGCAGTACTTC. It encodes CASSSSGAGGSYEQYF.

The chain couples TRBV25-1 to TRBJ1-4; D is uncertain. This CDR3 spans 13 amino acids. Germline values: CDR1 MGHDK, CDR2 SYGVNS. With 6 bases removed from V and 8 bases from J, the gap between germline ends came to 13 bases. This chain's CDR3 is CASRRSSWEKLFF. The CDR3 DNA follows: TGTGCCAGCAGGCGGTCTTCCTGGGAAAAACTGTTTTTT.